The sequence of this TCR beta chain was determined in a study of shared clonotypes between healthy human individuals. This table comes from immunoSEQ multiplex PCR, and its TCRdb copy is limited to in-frame clones, with some not included. Of 2 million to 3 million clones in the sample, under 95% were seen once. A word on this clone: Its antigen is not identified.

Deletions cut 3 bases from V and 3 bases from J, with 11 bases between. Germline V lookup: CDR1 SNHLY, CDR2 FYNNEI. This CDR3 contains 14 residues. Overall study results and limits: Against clonotypes common to all four donors, non-shared ones had lower generation probabilities. Among several donors, about 5% of naive CD4 clonotypes were found in common. Clonotype sharing across donors was expected to vary with sequencing depth.

This chain joins TRBV2 and TRBJ1-1; a possible D gene is TRBD1 (5 bases). Sequences were obtained from naive CD4+ T cells from PBMCs. Subset here: CD45RA+ positively selected. This TCR was recovered from a man in his late teens or twenties in good health. Some clones in this sample may be carry-over from other donors' samples. CDR3 bases: TGTGCCAGCAGTGAGGAGGGGCCACACACTGAAGCTTTCTTT. This translates into CASSEEGPHTEAFF.